This passage covers 3 T cell receptor beta chains from one sample sequenced in a study of cytomegalovirus exposure and HLA in healthy donors. The PCR was carried out with 60 Vbeta primers and 13 Jbeta primers. Some clones are missing from TCRdb's copy, which holds only in-frame ones; the method was immunoSEQ multiplex PCR. Of 30,000 to 40,000 clones in the sample, about 63% were seen once. Source material: PBMCs. The origin of the receptors is a man aged 50 to 59 in good health and CMV-seropositive.

This clone is deemed medium-sized. The rearrangement joins TRBV6-1 to TRBJ2-1; D might be TRBD2 (6 bases). This CDR3 is built from 13 residues. The germline V and J ends were trimmed by 3 bases and 6 bases, with 9 bases remaining between them. CDR1 and CDR2 (germline): MNHNS, SASEGT. The CDR3 DNA reads TGTGCCAGCAGTGACCGGGACTTCAATGAGCAGTTCTTC. Its protein product is CASSDRDFNEQFF.

This chain uses TRBV7-9 with TRBJ2-3; no clear D gene. Trimming took off 3 bases at V and 4 bases at J, with 8 bases between the two ends. The CDR3 contains 13 residues. Per the germline V gene, CDR1 is SEHNR and CDR2 is FQNEAQ (reference sequence). DNA of the CDR3: TGTGCCAGCAGCTTGTTGAGCGCAGATACGCAGTATTTT. The encoded protein is CASSLLSADTQYF.

This clone was seen only a few times. The chain has TRBV4-2 and TRBJ1-4, with 8 bases fitting TRBD1. The CDR3 runs 15 residues. Germline lookup yields CDR1 LGHNA and CDR2 YNFKEQ. The V gene end was trimmed by 6 bases and the J gene end by 7 bases; junction bases not matched to a gene: 10. CDR3 sequence (DNA): TGTGCCAGCAGGAACTTGACAGGGGATGCTGAAAAACTGTTTTTT. Translating it yields CASRNLTGDAEKLFF.